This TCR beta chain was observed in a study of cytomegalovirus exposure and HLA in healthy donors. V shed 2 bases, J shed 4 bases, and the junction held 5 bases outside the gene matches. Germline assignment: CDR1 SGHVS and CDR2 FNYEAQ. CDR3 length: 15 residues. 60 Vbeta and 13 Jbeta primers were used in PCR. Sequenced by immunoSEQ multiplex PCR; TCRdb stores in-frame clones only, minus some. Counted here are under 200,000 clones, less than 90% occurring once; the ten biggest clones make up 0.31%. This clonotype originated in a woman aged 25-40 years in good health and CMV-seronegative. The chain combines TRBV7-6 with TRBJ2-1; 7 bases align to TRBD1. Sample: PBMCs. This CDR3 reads CASSLPPGQYNEQFF. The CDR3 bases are TGTGCCAGCAGCTTACCGCCGGGACAGTACAATGAGCAGTTCTTC.